The 11 T cell receptor beta chains below all came from one sample that was sequenced in a study of blood T cell repertoires in COVID-19. Profiled with immunoSEQ multiplex PCR; TCRdb holds only in-frame clones, not every one. The data show some 150,000 clones, with 70% to 85% seen just once and nearly 15% held by the top ten. The sequenced sample consisted of PBMCs or T cells enriched from blood (not recorded which). The receptors here all came from a man aged 50 to 60 who had recovered from COVID-19.

This clone occurred once. The chain is built from TRBV9 and TRBJ2-7; 10 nucleotides agree with TRBD2. This CDR3 has 17 amino acids. Germline V gene sequence: CDR1 SGDLS, CDR2 YYNGEE. J lost 3 bases, V lost 0 bases, and 9 bases had no gene match. The CDR3 sequence: CASSVAWSSGGLYEQYF. The CDR3, as DNA: TGTGCCAGCAGCGTAGCTTGGTCTAGCGGGGGCCTCTACGAGCAGTACTTC.

This clone appeared a few times. The V and J genes are TRBV9 and TRBJ2-3; 7 nucleotides line up with TRBD1. With V trimmed by 1 base and J by 1 base, 3 bases remained unmatched. Germline V gene lookup returns CDR1 SGDLS and CDR2 YYNGEE. The CDR3 is 15 residues long. The CDR3 here is CASSVFGQGTDTQYF. The CDR3 DNA follows: TGTGCCAGCAGCGTATTCGGACAGGGCACAGATACGCAGTATTTT.

The chain has TRBV25-1 and TRBJ1-4, with 7 bases that match TRBD1. This CDR3 is 14 amino acids long. Germline-derived CDR1 and CDR2 are MGHDK and SYGVNS. V trimming: 3 bases; J trimming: 8 bases; junction bases outside the gene matches: 6. CDR3 sequence: CASSETGSGEKLFF. Here the CDR3 DNA reads TGTGCCAGCAGTGAGACAGGGTCAGGGGAAAAACTGTTTTTT.

The chain joins TRBV25-1 to TRBJ1-4; D unclear. Germline values: CDR1 MGHDK, CDR2 SYGVNS. V shed 5 bases and J shed 5 bases, with 12 bases lying between them. CDR3 length equals 14 residues. CDR3 protein: CASSLEGWNEKLFF. The CDR3 DNA follows: TGTGCCAGCAGTCTGGAGGGATGGAATGAAAAACTGTTTTTT.

This chain connects TRBV5-4 to TRBJ2-2; unclear D gene. CDR1 SGHNT and CDR2 YYREEE come from the germline V gene (reference sequence). The CDR3 sequence is 14 residues long. The V and J ends lost 1 base and 1 base respectively, with 5 bases between them. CDR3 region: CASSLSGNTGELFF. The CDR3 DNA reads TGTGCCAGCAGCTTGTCGGGGAACACCGGGGAGCTGTTTTTT.

This clone has only a few counts. The CDR3 reads CASSLYYEQYF. DNA of the CDR3: TGCGCCAGCAGCCTGTACTACGAGCAGTACTTC. The V gene is TRBV5-1, the J gene TRBJ2-7; unclear D gene. Germline V CDR1 and CDR2: SGHRS, YFSETQ. The CDR3 covers 11 residues. V was clipped by 4 bases and J by 3 bases, with 5 bases between them.

J is TRBJ2-1 and V is TRBV4-1; TRBD2 agrees at 8 bases. The germline V gene has CDR1 MGHRA and CDR2 YSYEKL. The V segment lost 4 bases and the J segment 7 bases; nucleotides outside the gene matches: 12. The CDR3 has 16 amino acids. In DNA form, the CDR3 reads TGCGCCAGCAGCCCGCGGGAGGCTCCTGACTGGAATGAGCAGTTCTTC. Translating gives CASSPREAPDWNEQFF.

This clone was observed a few times. The chain carries TRBV29-1 and TRBJ2-7; TRBD1 matches at 10 bases. Germline lookup yields CDR1 SQVTM and CDR2 ANQGSEA. The CDR3 runs to 13 residues. The V and J ends lost 1 base and 6 bases, in that order; junction bases with no gene match: 3. Here the CDR3 reads CSVEGDRGLEQYF. Written as DNA, the CDR3 is TGCAGCGTTGAAGGGGACAGGGGCCTCGAGCAGTACTTC.

The V and J genes are TRBV24-1 and TRBJ2-5; the match to TRBD1 covers 7 bases. CDR1 KGHDR and CDR2 SFDVKD come from the germline V gene. V shed 3 bases and J 3 bases; nucleotides not matched to a gene: 9. The CDR3 is 16 residues long. The CDR3: CATSDEPGTAKETQYF. The CDR3 DNA reads TGTGCCACCAGTGATGAACCCGGGACAGCCAAAGAGACCCAGTACTTC.

This clone was seen a handful of times. The chain couples TRBV7-9 to TRBJ1-1; D is uncertain. In germline, CDR1 is SEHNR, CDR2 FQNEAQ (reference sequence). The length of the CDR3 is 13 residues. The V end was cut by 5 bases, the J end by 0 bases, with 7 bases between. The CDR3 DNA sequence: TGTGCCAGCAGCCCCGGTCTGAACACTGAAGCTTTCTTT. It specifies CASSPGLNTEAFF.

DNA of the CDR3: TGTGCCAGCTCACCGTCGACAGGGAACAATGAGCAGTTCTTC. Protein sequence: CASSPSTGNNEQFF. The rearrangement joins TRBV18 to TRBJ2-1, with 7 positions matching TRBD1. CDR1 is KGHSH, CDR2 LQKENI, per germline. V shed 3 bases and J 5 bases; nucleotides not matched to a gene: 4. There are 14 residues in the CDR3. Combining the CDR3 with reference TRBV18 and TRBJ2-1 gives the whole variable domain NAGVMQNPRHLVRRRGQEARLRCSPMKGHSHVYWYRQLPEEGLKFMVYLQKENIIDESGMPKERFSAEFPKEGPSILRIQQVVRGDSAAYFCASSPSTGNNEQFFGPGTRLTVL.